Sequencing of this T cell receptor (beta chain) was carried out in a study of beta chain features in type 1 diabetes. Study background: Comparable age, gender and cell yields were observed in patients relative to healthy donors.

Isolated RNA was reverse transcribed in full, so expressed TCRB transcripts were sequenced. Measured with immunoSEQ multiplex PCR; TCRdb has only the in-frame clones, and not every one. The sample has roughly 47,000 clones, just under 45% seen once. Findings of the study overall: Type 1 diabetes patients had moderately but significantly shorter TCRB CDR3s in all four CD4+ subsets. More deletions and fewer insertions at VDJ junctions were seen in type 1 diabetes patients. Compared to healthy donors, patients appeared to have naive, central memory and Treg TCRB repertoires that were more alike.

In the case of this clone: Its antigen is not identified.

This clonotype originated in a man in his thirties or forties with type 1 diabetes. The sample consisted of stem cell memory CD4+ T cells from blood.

In nucleotides, the CDR3 is TGTGCCAGCAGCCTCGGACTGACTACCGGGGAGCTGTTTTTT. Translated, it gives CASSLGLTTGELFF. This chain joins TRBV7-3 and TRBJ2-2; TRBD2 might be the D (5 bases). This CDR3 is 14 amino acids long. V shed 5 bases and J shed 5 bases, with 12 bases lying between them. The germline CDR1 and CDR2 sequences are SGHTA and FQGTGA.